This T cell receptor (beta chain) was identified during a study of vaccination and CD4 T cells after COVID-19. As to time point: late sampling 161 to 241 days after vaccination in three convalescent patients. TCRdb re-called the PCR reads with MiXCR, one entry per CDR3 protein. The data show some 29,000 distinct CDR3 sequences, with about 50% seen just once and 5.8% held by the top ten. V lost 8 bases and J lost 4, with 18 bases in between. CDR1 SNHLY and CDR2 FYNNEI come from the germline V gene. The CDR3 totals 14 residues. V and J are TRBV2 and TRBJ2-7; D unresolved. The sample here was CD4+ T cells from blood, taken about 7 months after SARS-CoV-2 vaccination. This clonotype was obtained from a human donor who had recovered from COVID-19. CDR3 protein: CASLGESSSYEQYF. The CDR3 DNA follows: TGTGCCAGCCTGGGCGAGTCCAGCTCTTACGAGCAGTACTTC.